A selection of T cell receptor beta chains follows, all from one sample in a study of blood T cell repertoires in COVID-19. Using immunoSEQ multiplex PCR, the repertoire was profiled, and TCRdb retains in-frame clones only, with some absent. The table records a few hundred thousand clones, more than 70% of them present only once. Sequences were obtained from peripheral blood. The receptors originated from a woman between 45 and 60 years old with acute or convalescent COVID-19. Each CDR3 is given with its conserved first and last residue.

CDR3 protein: CASSQDGGAGGVAETQYF; V gene: TRBV3-1/TRBV3-2; CDR3 length: 18
CDR3 protein: CASSSRYGTEAFF; V gene: TRBV19; CDR3 length: 13
CDR3 protein: CSASSGGSYEQYF; V gene: TRBV20-1; CDR3 length: 13
CDR3 protein: CASSKLGQPQHF; V gene: TRBV27; CDR3 length: 12
CDR3 protein: CASSSPVASTDTQYF; V gene: TRBV7-9; CDR3 length: 15
CDR3 protein: CASNSGRQVDTQYF; V gene: TRBV9; CDR3 length: 14
CDR3 protein: CAWSVRLAGYNEQFF; V gene: TRBV30; CDR3 length: 15
CDR3 protein: CASSASGTGNEQYF; V gene: TRBV9; CDR3 length: 14
CDR3 protein: CASSPDRNYGYTF; V gene: TRBV12-3/TRBV12-4; CDR3 length: 13
CDR3 protein: CASSLESGLAGGGRETQYF; V gene: TRBV5-6; CDR3 length: 19
CDR3 protein: CAWSSLSGIGNEQFF; V gene: TRBV30; CDR3 length: 15
CDR3 protein: CGCGPPGGNQPQHF; V gene: TRBV28; CDR3 length: 14
CDR3 protein: CASSSGGSYGYTF; V gene: TRBV27; CDR3 length: 13
CDR3 protein: CASSLGGAEETQYF; V gene: TRBV5-4; CDR3 length: 14
CDR3 protein: CASSFIDRARGNTIYF; V gene: TRBV7-9; CDR3 length: 16
CDR3 protein: CASNTAVLANEQFF; V gene: TRBV7-9; CDR3 length: 14
CDR3 protein: CAWQGARGYTF; V gene: TRBV30; CDR3 length: 11
CDR3 protein: CASSSGLSNYGYTF; V gene: TRBV5-1; CDR3 length: 14
CDR3 protein: CASSDNQGEETQYF; V gene: TRBV7-7; CDR3 length: 14
CDR3 protein: CASSEAEGAGNTIYF; V gene: TRBV2; CDR3 length: 15
CDR3 protein: CASSPGGQGGDTQYF; V gene: TRBV5-4; CDR3 length: 15
CDR3 protein: CASSPGTDNYGYTF; V gene: TRBV7-3; CDR3 length: 14
CDR3 protein: CASSVAKTSYGGIRYNEQFF; V gene: TRBV9; CDR3 length: 20
CDR3 protein: CASNLIRGRTDTQYF; V gene: TRBV7-2; CDR3 length: 15
CDR3 protein: CASSLLQGAGKDTQYF; V gene: TRBV7-9; CDR3 length: 16
CDR3 protein: CASSPSIGQGSYNEQFF; V gene: TRBV7-7; CDR3 length: 17
CDR3 protein: CASSSYRAGNEKLFF; V gene: TRBV5-1; CDR3 length: 15
CDR3 protein: CASRQGQETQYF; V gene: TRBV2; CDR3 length: 12
CDR3 protein: CASSSSGHPNIQYF; V gene: TRBV7-9; CDR3 length: 14
CDR3 protein: CASSIDGRGSSYNEQFF; V gene: TRBV19; CDR3 length: 17
CDR3 protein: CASSSTRFEAFF; V gene: TRBV7-2; CDR3 length: 12
CDR3 protein: CAWTAGGPYNEQFF; V gene: TRBV30; CDR3 length: 14
CDR3 protein: CASSQGGASGWGYTF; V gene: TRBV14; CDR3 length: 15
CDR3 protein: CASSHQSSGENEQYF; V gene: TRBV3-1/TRBV3-2; CDR3 length: 15
CDR3 protein: CASTGTGWDTEAFF; V gene: TRBV19; CDR3 length: 14
CDR3 protein: CASSLWGGTFGEQYF; V gene: TRBV5-8; CDR3 length: 15
CDR3 protein: CASRATGLGGYTF; V gene: TRBV6-5; CDR3 length: 13
CDR3 protein: CASSFSGGASDTQYF; V gene: TRBV5-1; CDR3 length: 15
CDR3 protein: CASSIGTSGSDEQFF; V gene: TRBV7-2; CDR3 length: 15